This T cell receptor (beta chain) is from a study of cytomegalovirus exposure and HLA in healthy donors. Study results and limitations: Analyzed later, association rates of TCRs varied across HLA loci, with DRB1 most and HLA-C fewest.

60 Vbeta and 13 Jbeta primers were used in PCR. How the authors handled the data: Tens of millions of unique TCR beta chains, 10 million to 13 million of them shared, were counted by a later analysis. This table comes from immunoSEQ multiplex PCR, and its TCRdb copy is limited to in-frame clones, with some not included. D and trimming come from the DNA, and the V and J calls and clone size come from that table. The table has about 110,000 clones, roughly 13% seen once. The V gene's germline CDR1 is LNHDA and CDR2 SQIVND (reference sequence). This CDR3 has 13 residues. Trimming took 10 bases from V and 4 from J; bases not matched to a gene: 6. This clone turned up a few times. The antigen remains undetermined.

This clonotype was sampled from a man aged 40-49 years in good health and CMV-seropositive. Source material: PBMCs. V usage is TRBV19 and J usage is TRBJ1-1, with 10 bases aligning to TRBD1. CDR3 DNA sequence: TGTGCCACCTACGGGACAGGGGTCACTGAAGCTTTCTTT. It encodes CATYGTGVTEAFF.